This TCR beta chain was captured in a study of CD8 T cells in ankylosing spondylitis. General study points: Clones linked with disease were CD8+ and fairly uncommon in the peripheral blood. Seemingly distinctive of ankylosing spondylitis blood was a TCR beta motif formed by eight highly homologous variants.

From germline, CDR1 is KGHDR and CDR2 SFDVKD. This CDR3 has 11 residues. Deletions cut 4 bases from V and 9 bases from J, with 8 bases between. One entry per CDR3 protein, called by TCRdb with MiXCR from the 5' RACE reads. The table shows 250,000 to 350,000 distinct CDR3 sequences, with under 25% occurring only once. This clonotype was counted between two and nine times. Antigen specificity is unknown. The clonotype originates from a female donor with ankylosing spondylitis or in good health (not recorded which). The chain is built from TRBV24-1 and TRBJ1-1; D ambiguous. The specimen sequenced was blood, either unsorted or a sorted T cell fraction (not recorded which). CDR3 in DNA: TGTGCCACCAGTGACCGAGACAAAGCTTTCTTT. Translated: CATSDRDKAFF.